This TCR beta chain was recovered during a study of T cell responses to AZD1222 COVID-19 vaccine. Study-level findings and limits: Clonal diversity may have been underestimated, and the donors were mostly white British, with more females than males. Only a handful of AZD1222 recipients were seropositive at baseline. Repertoire sampling happened only post peak T cell response. Dominant at 160-218 and 743-854, vaccine-associated CD4 TCRs also spanned spike.

TCRdb's table, derived via immunoSEQ multiplex PCR, lists solely in-frame clones and lacks some. Of 65,000 to 95,000 clones in the sample, 92% were seen once. Comment on this clone: Its specificity is unknown.

The source is an adult in good health. Sequencing was performed on peripheral blood, taken on day 0 of MenACWY control vaccination.

The CDR3, as DNA: TGCAGTGCTATTGACAGGGGGGCTGGCTACACCTTC. Its protein is CSAIDRGAGYTF. The V and J genes are TRBV20-1 and TRBJ1-2, with 9 nucleotides matching TRBD1. The CDR3 has 12 amino acids. Germline V lookup: CDR1 DFQATT, CDR2 SNEGSKA (reference sequence). Unmatched junction bases numbered 4, after V lost 4 bases and J lost 7 bases.